This TCR beta chain stems from a study of T cell responses to AZD1222 COVID-19 vaccine. The repertoire was sequenced with immunoSEQ multiplex PCR; TCRdb's copy has only in-frame clones and lacks some. The sample includes approximately 150,000 clones, around 90% of them seen just once. Trimming stripped 2 bases from V and 4 bases from J, with 26 bases between. CDR3 size: 19 residues. Germline V gene lookup returns CDR1 SGHNT and CDR2 YENEEA. Study observations and caveats: Samples come after the peak T cell response, not at day 14. White British ancestry dominated among donors, who included more females, and clonal diversity was possibly underestimated.

Note on this clone: No antigen is known for it.

The sequences come from peripheral blood, collected on day 0 of AZD1222 vaccination. V and J are TRBV11-3 and TRBJ1-2; D is unresolved. The TCR comes from an adult in good health. The CDR3 sequence is CASSLIPGLTRLGGYGYTF. In DNA, the CDR3 is TGTGCCAGCAGCTTAATTCCGGGCCTCACCCGGTTGGGAGGCTATGGCTACACCTTC.